This TCR beta chain appears in the sequencing data of a study of control samples from healthy donors and cancer patients (dated by TCRdb to 2020 to 2021). To prepare the library, the immunoSEQ multiplex PCR assay was applied. TCRdb obtained this table from immuneACCESS and retained in-frame rearrangements with V and J assigned. These tables miss some clones; where compared with another copy, unresolved V genes account for less than half of the shortfall, and the remainder is unexplained. The sample yields around 70,000 clones; about 87% were counted once. The top ten clonotypes cover under 3% of the sample. Remarks on this clone: What this receptor recognizes is not known. Base qualities are not recorded, but no much larger clone differs from it by a single base.

The sample consisted of PBMCs. This receptor was obtained from a woman aged 45 to 65 with head and neck cancer.

The nucleotide sequence reads TGTGCCAGCAGTTACGCGGGACAGCCGAATGAAAAACTGTTTTTT. Its amino acids are CASSYAGQPNEKLFF. Recombination joined TRBV6-2 or TRBV6-3 with TRBJ1-4, with 7 bases in between that match TRBD1. V has 2 bases trimmed and J has 5 bases trimmed; junction bases matching no gene number 5. The cysteine opens and the phenylalanine closes a CDR3 of 15 amino acids. Here the CDR3 DNA is all that survives: 45 bases in frame from base 1. CDR1 MNHEY and CDR2 SVGEGT are derived from the germline V gene.